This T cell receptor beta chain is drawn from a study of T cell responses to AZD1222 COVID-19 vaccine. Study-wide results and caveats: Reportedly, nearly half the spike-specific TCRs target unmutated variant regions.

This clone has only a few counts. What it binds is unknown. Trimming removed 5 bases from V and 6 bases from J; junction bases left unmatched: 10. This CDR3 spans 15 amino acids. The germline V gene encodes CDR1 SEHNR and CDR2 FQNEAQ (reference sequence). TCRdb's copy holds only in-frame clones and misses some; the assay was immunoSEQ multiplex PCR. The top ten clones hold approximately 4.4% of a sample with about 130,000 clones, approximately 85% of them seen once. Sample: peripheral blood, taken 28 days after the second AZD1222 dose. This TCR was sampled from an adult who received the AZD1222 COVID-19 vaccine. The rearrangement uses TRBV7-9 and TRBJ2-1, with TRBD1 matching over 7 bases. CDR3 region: CASSPRGGLSNEQFF. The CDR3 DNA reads TGTGCCAGCAGCCCCAGAGGGGGCTTATCCAATGAGCAGTTCTTC.